This TCR beta chain was recovered during a study of T-cell reconstitution after alpha-beta-depleted transplantation in children. The length of the CDR3 is 17 residues. CDR1 is SGHTA and CDR2 is FQGNSA in the germline V gene. Trimming pared 1 base from V and 0 bases from J, leaving 13 bases between. Unique molecular identifiers featured in how the TCRbeta library was prepared. TCRdb re-analysed the PCR reads in MiXCR, keeping a single row per CDR3 protein. This sample has a few hundred thousand distinct CDR3 sequences, with roughly a tenth found just once. The rearrangement joins TRBV7-2 to TRBJ2-1, with D maybe TRBD1 (5 bases). This sequence was found in a human donor who donated a stem cell graft to a child with acute myeloid leukemia. The source was PBMCs from the stem cell graft donor, collected from the stem cell graft. CDR3 nucleotide sequence: TGTGCCAGCAGCTTAGTGGCAGGGTTAAGCTCCTACAATGAGCAGTTCTTC. Its protein is CASSLVAGLSSYNEQFF.